These T cell receptor beta chains were read from a single sample in a study of T cell changes during pregnancy in multiple sclerosis. Here immunoSEQ multiplex PCR was the method, and the copy in TCRdb shows in-frame clones only, minus some. The sample shows 70,000 or so clones, around 92% of them seen only once. Source: peripheral blood, taken in the third trimester of pregnancy. The source is a female donor in good health, enrolled as a control in a pregnancy study. Both conserved end residues are part of each CDR3. Each record gives: clone size, CDR3 length, V gene, CDR3 protein. The size field is filled for only some rows; it gives once, few, many or a size class.

abundance: once
len: 17
v_gene: TRBV5-4
CDR3aa: CASSPSGGGSANYGYTF

abundance: NA
len: 17
v_gene: TRBV4-2
CDR3aa: CASSQYELAATYNEQFF

abundance: NA
len: 14
v_gene: TRBV27
CDR3aa: CASNPTGGTGELFF

abundance: NA
len: 14
v_gene: TRBV9
CDR3aa: CASSVEGLGGELFF

abundance: NA
len: 16
v_gene: TRBV11-2
CDR3aa: CASSPLTAGRRETQYF

abundance: NA
len: 12
v_gene: TRBV27
CDR3aa: CASGIAKNIQYF

abundance: NA
len: 16
v_gene: TRBV9
CDR3aa: CASSVVGGGITDTQYF

abundance: NA
len: 14
v_gene: TRBV6-4
CDR3aa: CAPQGGQGGFEQYF

abundance: NA
len: 13
v_gene: TRBV7-9
CDR3aa: CASSLAPRDTQYF

abundance: NA
len: 19
v_gene: TRBV5-1
CDR3aa: CASSLGDWEDEDSNEKLFF

abundance: NA
len: 12
v_gene: TRBV29-1
CDR3aa: CSVGRRDYGYTF

abundance: NA
len: 14
v_gene: TRBV7-2
CDR3aa: CASSLGLAYNEQFF

abundance: NA
len: 12
v_gene: TRBV27
CDR3aa: CASSLRGREAFF

abundance: NA
len: 15
v_gene: TRBV5-1
CDR3aa: CASSLAGGGADTQYF

abundance: NA
len: 11
v_gene: TRBV29-1
CDR3aa: CSVFRGEKLFF

abundance: NA
len: 16
v_gene: TRBV29-1
CDR3aa: CSVGGRGLAHSYEQYF

abundance: NA
len: 15
v_gene: TRBV27
CDR3aa: CASSLSQATNEKLFF

abundance: NA
len: 17
v_gene: TRBV27
CDR3aa: CASSPPGSQSSYNEQFF

abundance: NA
len: 16
v_gene: TRBV5-1
CDR3aa: CASSLYRDRPTGELFF

abundance: once
len: 12
v_gene: TRBV7-9
CDR3aa: CASSSGTDKAFF

abundance: NA
len: 14
v_gene: TRBV19
CDR3aa: CASSIQSSSYEQYF

abundance: NA
len: 15
v_gene: TRBV7-2
CDR3aa: CASSLSSGGAYEQYF

abundance: once
len: 15
v_gene: TRBV5-1
CDR3aa: CASSLLNGGADEQFF

abundance: NA
len: 15
v_gene: TRBV18
CDR3aa: CASSLTQGLSGELFF

abundance: NA
len: 14
v_gene: TRBV25-1
CDR3aa: CASSGMGQSYEQYF

abundance: NA
len: 15
v_gene: TRBV7-3
CDR3aa: CASSRTSGSGNEQFF

abundance: NA
len: 13
v_gene: TRBV30
CDR3aa: CAWNWDINYGYTF

abundance: once
len: 15
v_gene: TRBV5-1
CDR3aa: CASSLGSSGGRAQFF

abundance: once
len: 16
v_gene: TRBV5-5
CDR3aa: CASSSPMGDRAYEQYF

abundance: NA
len: 16
v_gene: TRBV27
CDR3aa: CASSLSDGRRGSPLHF

abundance: NA
len: 17
v_gene: TRBV7-2
CDR3aa: CASSAPWPNLPYNEQFF

abundance: NA
len: 14
v_gene: TRBV2
CDR3aa: CASSPKTVNTEAFF

abundance: NA
len: 15
v_gene: TRBV4-2
CDR3aa: CASSQAGGNTGELFF

abundance: NA
len: 15
v_gene: TRBV30
CDR3aa: CAWSGQRAGNSPLHF

abundance: NA
len: 13
v_gene: TRBV27
CDR3aa: CASSLGAGDTQYF

abundance: once
len: 12
v_gene: TRBV6-6
CDR3aa: CASSGGTREQYF

abundance: once
len: 12
v_gene: TRBV7-9
CDR3aa: CASSTQGGEQYF

abundance: NA
len: 13
v_gene: TRBV6-4
CDR3aa: CASRDHPAGELFF

abundance: NA
len: 14
v_gene: TRBV27
CDR3aa: CASSPLRNTGELFF

abundance: NA
len: 13
v_gene: TRBV19
CDR3aa: CASSAAGGAEAFF

abundance: few
len: 13
v_gene: TRBV30
CDR3aa: CAWGIAGGFEQYF

abundance: NA
len: 17
v_gene: TRBV7-3
CDR3aa: CASSLRGGSTGTYEQYF

abundance: NA
len: 17
v_gene: TRBV9
CDR3aa: CASSVGRRQGLQNTIYF